This is a list of T cell receptor beta chains from one sample in a study of shared clonotypes between healthy human individuals. Measured with immunoSEQ multiplex PCR; TCRdb has only the in-frame clones, and not every one. The sample holds 550,000 to 700,000 clones, 73% seen once. The sample was memory CD4+ T cells sorted from blood. The receptors here all came from a woman in her twenties or thirties in good health. CDR3s include the opening cysteine and the closing phenylalanine or tryptophan. A D gene is named only where the DNA matches it firmly. The size entry is marked missing in some rows and otherwise reads once, few, many or a size class.

TRBV25-1	TRBJ2-7	-	-	CASSELSQGTYEQYF	TGTGCCAGCAGTGAATTGTCACAGGGTACCTACGAGCAGTACTTC
TRBV6-6	TRBJ1-5	TRBD1	-	CASRMTGGSNQPQHF	TGTGCCAGCAGAATGACAGGGGGCAGCAATCAGCCCCAGCATTTT
TRBV28	TRBJ2-7	-	-	CASSYGSYEQYF	TGTGCCAGCAGTTACGGAAGTTACGAGCAGTACTTC
TRBV14	TRBJ2-5	-	-	CASSQGFILDETQYF	TGTGCCAGCAGCCAAGGGTTTATACTAGATGAGACCCAGTACTTC
TRBV6-5	TRBJ1-5	-	-	CASSYRASGNQPQHF	TGTGCCAGCAGTTATCGCGCTTCCGGCAATCAGCCCCAGCATTTT
TRBV28	TRBJ2-1	-	-	CASSSERAGYNEQFF	TGTGCCAGCAGTTCAGAACGGGCCGGCTACAATGAGCAGTTCTTC
TRBV5-6	TRBJ2-3	-	-	CASSSPGIVQYF	TGTGCCAGCAGCTCACCAGGGATAGTGCAGTATTTT
TRBV5-8	TRBJ2-2	TRBD2	-	CASSRHRLARGTGELFF	TGTGCCAGCAGCCGACACCGACTAGCTCGTGGCACCGGAGAGCTGTTTTTT
TRBV7-9	TRBJ1-2	-	-	CASRRGDRSTYGYTF	TGTGCCAGCAGACGAGGTGACAGGTCCACCTATGGCTACACCTTC
TRBV5-4	TRBJ2-1	-	-	CASSLKTGSGWGNEQFF	TGTGCCAGCAGCCTTAAGACAGGTAGTGGTTGGGGCAATGAGCAGTTCTTC
TRBV5-6	TRBJ2-3	-	-	CASSGVAHTDTQYF	TGTGCCAGCAGCGGGGTAGCGCACACAGATACGCAGTATTTT
TRBV6-6	TRBJ2-1	TRBD2	-	CASSGTSGSRNEQFF	TGTGCCAGCAGTGGGACTAGCGGGAGTAGGAATGAGCAGTTCTTC
TRBV11-2	TRBJ2-3	-	-	CASSPGGVLTDTQYF	TGTGCCAGCAGCCCTGGGGGAGTCCTCACAGATACGCAGTATTTT
TRBV19	TRBJ1-5	-	once	CASSILGARGNQPQHF	TGTGCCAGTAGTATTCTGGGGGCGCGGGGCAATCAGCCCCAGCATTTT
TRBV7-9	TRBJ1-1	-	-	CASSLWLGQPNTEAFF	TGTGCCAGCAGCTTATGGTTAGGACAGCCGAACACTGAAGCTTTCTTT
TRBV6-1	TRBJ1-2	-	-	CASSEAERTNYGYTF	TGTGCCAGCAGTGAAGCGGAAAGAACTAACTATGGCTACACCTTC
TRBV11-2	TRBJ2-7	-	few	CASSLQRDSYEQYF	TGTGCCAGCAGCCTACAACGGGATTCCTACGAGCAGTACTTC
TRBV13	TRBJ1-5	TRBD1	-	CASSPRPETGGNQPQHF	TGTGCCAGCAGCCCAAGGCCGGAGACAGGGGGGAATCAGCCCCAGCATTTT
TRBV28	TRBJ2-1	-	-	CASIPASRDGKSNEQFF	TGTGCCAGCATCCCCGCCAGCCGGGACGGCAAGAGCAATGAGCAGTTCTTC
TRBV2	TRBJ2-7	TRBD2	-	CASSHPGLASSEQYF	TGTGCCAGCAGCCACCCGGGACTAGCTTCTTCCGAGCAGTACTTC
TRBV2	TRBJ1-5	-	-	CASRWSSNQPQHF	TGTGCCAGCAGGTGGTCGAGCAATCAGCCCCAGCATTTT
TRBV7-8	TRBJ2-5	TRBD1	-	CASSKGQREETQYF	TGTGCCAGCAGCAAGGGACAGCGAGAAGAGACCCAGTACTTC
TRBV18	TRBJ2-5	-	-	CASSPPHSQETQYF	TGTGCCAGCTCACCACCGCACAGCCAAGAGACCCAGTACTTC
TRBV5-1	TRBJ2-7	-	-	CASSPATGLDEQYF	TGCGCCAGCAGCCCCGCTACGGGCCTAGACGAGCAGTACTTC
TRBV27	TRBJ2-1	-	-	CASSFRRRVGSYNEQFF	TGTGCCAGCAGTTTCCGCCGACGCGTGGGCTCCTACAATGAGCAGTTCTTC
TRBV4-1	TRBJ2-1	TRBD2	few	CASSQQAGRAYNEQFF	TGCGCCAGCAGCCAACAAGCGGGACGCGCCTACAATGAGCAGTTCTTC
TRBV6-5	TRBJ1-3	TRBD1	-	CASSLTGVGNTIYF	TGTGCCAGCAGCTTGACAGGGGTCGGAAACACCATATATTTT
TRBV27	TRBJ2-2	-	few	CASKTSGRNTGELFF	TGTGCCAGCAAAACCAGCGGGCGGAACACCGGGGAGCTGTTTTTT
TRBV7-9	TRBJ1-1	-	few	CASSLVDYGEAFF	TGTGCCAGCAGCTTAGTGGACTATGGTGAAGCTTTCTTT
TRBV4-1	TRBJ2-7	-	-	CASSQGRWGDDYEQYF	TGCGCCAGCAGCCAAGGCCGGTGGGGGGATGATTACGAGCAGTACTTC
TRBV28	TRBJ2-3	-	-	CASSLLSLAGDTQYF	TGTGCCAGCAGTTTATTATCCTTGGCGGGAGATACGCAGTATTTT
TRBV15	TRBJ2-2	-	once	CATSRVTGELFF	TGTGCCACCAGCAGAGTTACCGGGGAGCTGTTTTTT
TRBV28	TRBJ1-2	-	once	CASSQSGIPHGYTF	TGTGCCAGCAGTCAATCCGGGATACCCCATGGCTACACCTTC
TRBV25-1	TRBJ2-7	-	-	CASLGAGFGEQYF	TGTGCCAGCCTGGGGGCAGGTTTCGGCGAGCAGTACTTC
TRBV11-2	TRBJ2-5	-	few	CASSLGTNQETQYF	TGTGCCAGCAGCTTGGGGACCAACCAAGAGACCCAGTACTTC
TRBV7-8	TRBJ2-1	TRBD2	-	CASSLKRLAGTSYNEQFF	TGTGCCAGCAGCTTAAAACGACTAGCGGGAACCTCCTACAATGAGCAGTTCTTC
TRBV9	TRBJ1-2	-	-	CASSGNRVAYYGYTF	TGTGCCAGCAGCGGCAACAGGGTGGCCTACTATGGCTACACCTTC
TRBV2	TRBJ1-2	-	-	CASSGQERGYTF	TGTGCCAGCAGCGGACAAGAAAGAGGCTACACCTTC
TRBV5-1	TRBJ2-1	TRBD1	-	CASSLGGTGISGEQFF	TGCGCCAGCAGCTTGGGCGGGACAGGGATTTCTGGTGAGCAGTTCTTC
TRBV28	TRBJ2-7	TRBD1	-	CASRTGQGAGEQYF	TGTGCCAGCAGAACGGGACAGGGGGCAGGCGAGCAGTACTTC
TRBV7-3	TRBJ1-1	-	-	CASSPQWDTEAFF	TGTGCCAGCAGCCCGCAGTGGGACACTGAAGCTTTCTTT
TRBV19	TRBJ2-6	-	-	CASSMSEAGANVLTF	TGTGCCAGTAGTATGTCCGAAGCTGGGGCCAACGTCCTGACTTTC
TRBV10-3	TRBJ2-4	-	-	CAISEREWDIQYF	TGTGCCATCAGTGAGCGGGAGTGGGACATTCAGTACTTC
TRBV5-1	TRBJ2-1	-	few	CASTDRGYNEQFF	TGCGCCAGCACCGATAGAGGCTACAATGAGCAGTTCTTC
TRBV5-1	TRBJ1-5	-	-	CASSSVPIRQAIYQPQHF	TGCGCCAGCAGCTCGGTCCCAATTCGACAGGCTATCTATCAGCCCCAGCATTTT
TRBV29-1	TRBJ1-2	-	-	CSVAAGQNLGGYTF	TGCAGCGTTGCCGCTGGACAGAATTTGGGAGGCTACACCTTC
TRBV11-3	TRBJ2-5	-	-	CASSRDQQETQYF	TGTGCCAGCAGCAGGGACCAGCAAGAGACCCAGTACTTC
TRBV9	TRBJ1-2	-	-	CASSFNYGYTF	TGTGCCAGCAGCTTCAACTATGGCTACACCTTC